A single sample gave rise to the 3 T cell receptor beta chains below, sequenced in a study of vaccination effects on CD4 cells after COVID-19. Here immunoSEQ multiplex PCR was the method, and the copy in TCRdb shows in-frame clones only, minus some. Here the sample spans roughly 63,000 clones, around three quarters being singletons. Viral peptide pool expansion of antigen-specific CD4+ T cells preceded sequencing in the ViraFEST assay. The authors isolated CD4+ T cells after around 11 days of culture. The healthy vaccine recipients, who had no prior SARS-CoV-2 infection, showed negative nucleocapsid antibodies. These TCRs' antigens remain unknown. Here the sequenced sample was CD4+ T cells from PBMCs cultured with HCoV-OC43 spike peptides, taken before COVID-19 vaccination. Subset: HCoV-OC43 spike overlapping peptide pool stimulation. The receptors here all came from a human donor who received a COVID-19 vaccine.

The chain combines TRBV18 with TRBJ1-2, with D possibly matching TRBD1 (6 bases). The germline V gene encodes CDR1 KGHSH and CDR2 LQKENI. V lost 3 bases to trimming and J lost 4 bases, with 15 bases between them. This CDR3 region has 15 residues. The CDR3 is CASSPDGGFTYGYTF. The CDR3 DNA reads TGTGCCAGCTCACCCGACGGGGGCTTCACCTATGGCTACACCTTC.

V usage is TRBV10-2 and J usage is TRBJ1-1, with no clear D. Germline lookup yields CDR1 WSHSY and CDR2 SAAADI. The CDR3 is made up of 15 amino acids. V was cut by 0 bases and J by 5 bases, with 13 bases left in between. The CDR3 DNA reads TGCGCCAGCAGTGAGTCGACGCCACGGTGGACTGAAGCTTTCTTT. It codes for CASSESTPRWTEAFF.

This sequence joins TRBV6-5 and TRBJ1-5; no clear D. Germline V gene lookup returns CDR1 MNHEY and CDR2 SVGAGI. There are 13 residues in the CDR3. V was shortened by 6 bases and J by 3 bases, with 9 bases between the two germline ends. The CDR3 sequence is CASSTRDNQPQHF. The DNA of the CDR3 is TGTGCCAGCAGCACCCGGGACAATCAGCCCCAGCATTTT.